This is a list of T cell receptor beta chains from one sample in a study of blood T cell repertoires in COVID-19. Produced via immunoSEQ multiplex PCR; TCRdb's table is partial and in-frame only. The sample consists of about 58,000 clones, about 83% of them appearing once. Sequenced input: peripheral blood. These receptors all stem from a man aged 45-65 years with COVID-19, enrolled during active disease. Both conserved end residues are part of each CDR3. D genes are given only for firm matches. Clone size is shown for a subset of rows, as once, few, many or a class of expanded clone.

CDR3 length,D gene,J gene,V gene,clone size,CDR3 protein,CDR3 DNA
11,-,TRBJ2-1,TRBV2,-,CASTQNNEQFF,TGTGCCAGCACCCAGAACAATGAGCAGTTCTTC
13,-,TRBJ1-4,TRBV28,few,CASSKSTNEKLFF,TGTGCCAGCTCAAAATCAACTAATGAAAAACTGTTTTTT
14,TRBD2,TRBJ2-3,TRBV4-2,once,CASSPGTTTDTQYF,TGTGCCAGCAGCCCTGGGACTACCACAGATACGCAGTATTTT
14,TRBD2,TRBJ2-1,TRBV14,once,CASSRLGLANEQFF,TGTGCCAGCAGCCGCCTGGGACTAGCCAATGAGCAGTTCTTC
13,-,TRBJ1-2,TRBV4-3,-,CASSHRTDSGYTF,TGCGCCAGCAGCCACCGGACGGACTCTGGCTACACCTTC
12,-,TRBJ2-3,TRBV28,-,CASSLGQGTQYF,TGTGCCAGCAGTTTGGGGCAGGGAACGCAGTATTTT
15,-,TRBJ2-3,TRBV3-1/TRBV3-2,-,CASSQGSPGPDTQYF,TGTGCCAGCAGCCAGGGTAGCCCCGGCCCAGATACGCAGTATTTT
14,-,TRBJ2-7,TRBV27,-,CASRRTANSYEQYF,TGTGCCAGCAGGCGGACAGCTAACTCCTACGAGCAGTACTTC
15,TRBD2,TRBJ2-1,TRBV7-3,-,CASSPLGGSGHEQFF,TGTGCCAGCAGCCCCCTGGGGGGGTCGGGGCATGAGCAGTTCTTC
12,TRBD1,TRBJ1-2,TRBV12-3/TRBV12-4,-,CASRRGLGGYTF,TGTGCCAGCCGCAGGGGGCTTGGTGGCTACACCTTC
14,-,TRBJ2-2,TRBV28,-,CASREGGGAGELFF,TGTGCCAGCAGGGAAGGGGGCGGGGCCGGGGAGCTGTTTTTT
12,-,TRBJ1-2,TRBV30,-,CAGKGANYGYTF,TGTGCCGGAAAGGGGGCTAACTATGGCTACACCTTC
18,TRBD2,TRBJ2-6,TRBV18,-,CASSPPTSGHSGANVLTF,TGTGCCAGCTCACCACCGACTAGCGGACACTCTGGGGCCAACGTCCTGACTTTC
12,-,TRBJ2-1,TRBV5-1,-,CASSLTSNEQFF,TGCGCCAGCAGCTTGACTAGCAATGAGCAGTTCTTC
14,TRBD1,TRBJ2-3,TRBV5-4,-,CASSFRGRADTQYF,TGTGCCAGCAGCTTCAGGGGGCGCGCAGATACGCAGTATTTT
14,-,TRBJ2-1,TRBV19,-,CASSIVERYNEQFF,TGTGCCAGTAGTATAGTTGAGCGGTACAATGAGCAGTTCTTC
16,TRBD1,TRBJ2-2,TRBV18,-,CASSPGTGVNTGELFF,TGTGCCAGCTCCCCCGGGACAGGGGTGAACACCGGGGAGCTGTTTTTT
14,TRBD1,TRBJ1-1,TRBV28,-,CASSPGQVNTEAFF,TGTGCCAGCAGTCCCGGACAGGTGAACACTGAAGCTTTCTTT
14,-,TRBJ2-7,TRBV5-1,-,CASSLSIGVDEQYF,TGCGCCAGCAGCTTGAGTATAGGGGTGGACGAGCAGTACTTC
15,-,TRBJ1-4,TRBV5-1,-,CASSYPPVEEEKLFF,TGCGCCAGCAGCTATCCCCCAGTCGAGGAGGAAAAACTGTTTTTT
15,TRBD1,TRBJ2-7,TRBV28,-,CASSGTGGLSYEQYF,TGTGCCAGCAGTGGCACAGGGGGGCTCTCCTACGAGCAGTACTTC
15,TRBD2,TRBJ2-2,TRBV7-2,few,CASSSGLSTTGELFF,TGTGCCAGCAGCTCGGGACTAAGTACTACCGGGGAGCTGTTTTTT
15,TRBD1,TRBJ2-3,TRBV2,-,CASRTAGGGTDTQYF,TGTGCCAGCAGAACTGCAGGGGGCGGCACAGATACGCAGTATTTT
15,TRBD1,TRBJ2-3,TRBV5-4,-,CASRTSGGEWDTQYF,TGTGCCAGCAGGACATCAGGGGGAGAGTGGGATACGCAGTATTTT
15,TRBD2,TRBJ2-3,TRBV27,-,CASSWASGSTDTQYF,TGTGCCAGCAGTTGGGCTAGCGGGAGTACAGATACGCAGTATTTT
13,-,TRBJ2-3,TRBV6-5,-,CASMPLEADTQYF,TGTGCCAGCATGCCCCTAGAGGCAGATACGCAGTATTTT
14,-,TRBJ1-5,TRBV28,once,CASSLSTVNQPQHF,TGTGCCAGCAGTTTATCGACAGTCAATCAGCCCCAGCATTTT
14,TRBD2,TRBJ2-1,TRBV5-1,-,CASSSSGGYNEQFF,TGCGCCAGCAGCTCGAGCGGGGGATACAATGAGCAGTTCTTC
16,TRBD2,TRBJ2-3,TRBV5-1,-,CASSSGLAGATDTQYF,TGCGCCAGCAGCTCTGGACTAGCGGGAGCCACAGATACGCAGTATTTT
17,TRBD1,TRBJ1-4,TRBV27,-,CASRTRLRDRQNEKLFF,TGTGCCAGCAGGACAAGACTCCGGGACAGGCAAAATGAAAAACTGTTTTTT
12,-,TRBJ1-5,TRBV19,once,CASSSADQPQHF,TGTGCCAGTAGTAGCGCCGATCAGCCCCAGCATTTT
14,-,TRBJ2-7,TRBV28,-,CASSFGQLLYEQYF,TGTGCCAGCAGTTTCGGACAGCTACTCTACGAGCAGTACTTC
14,-,TRBJ1-1,TRBV19,-,CASTETGREVSSFF,TGTGCCAGTACCGAAACCGGCAGGGAGGTTTCGTCTTTCTTT